The TCR beta chain described here comes from a study of cytomegalovirus exposure and HLA in healthy donors. General study findings and limits: Immune exposure information comprised only CMV serostatus. Three of the chains that were CMV-associated were confirmed in vitro to be specific for CMV antigens. Common viral pathogens seemed to be connected with several of the most significant clusters, according to a later analysis. It is likely that the observed cluster of highly shared sequence variants was a sequencing artifact.

Trimming took 5 bases from V and 1 from J; bases not matched to a gene: 5. The CDR3 extends over 14 amino acids. The germline CDR1 and CDR2 sequences are MNHEY and SVGAGI. Primers: 60 Vbeta forward and 13 Jbeta reverse. Libraries were prepared by immunoSEQ multiplex PCR; TCRdb keeps only in-frame clonotypes and omits some of them. The sample lists around 230,000 clones, 82% occurring once. A note on this clone: Its antigen remains unidentified.

The rearrangement uses TRBV6-5 and TRBJ2-7; 7 nucleotides align to TRBD1. This TCR was sampled from a man aged 35-49 years in good health and CMV-seropositive. The sequencing sample was made of PBMCs. The CDR3 here is CASSQRQGSYEQYF. CDR3 sequence (DNA): TGTGCCAGCAGTCAACGACAGGGTTCCTACGAGCAGTACTTC.